This record concerns one T cell receptor beta chain sequence. This clonotype was counted many times. Its antigen remains undetermined. No base-level quality is on record; no much larger clone is a single base apart. To prepare the library, multiplex PCR was applied. Sequencing instrument: Illumina HiSeq 4000. To build TCR beta libraries, CDR3 regions were amplified by Arm-PCR using iRepertoire HTBI primers. PCR products were gel purified before sequencing. Per the original workflow: Gene usage analysis of CDR3 amino acid clonotypes used the 55 to 80 TRBV and around 14 TRBJ segments found across samples. Filtered high-quality paired reads were merged into contigs using COPE and FqMerger. BLAST was used to align contigs to the IMGT TRBV, TRBD and TRBJ reference genes, and CDR3 was defined following IMGT. Any clonotype with a frequency above 0.1% was counted as a highly expanded clone. Shannon entropy was used to measure repertoire diversity, and the Gini coefficient was used to measure V-J evenness. A clonotype was considered public if more than one individual shared it. The public reads were reanalyzed by TCRdb: fastp trimming at Q25, MiXCR alignment, in-frame beta chains only. Every entry covers one CDR3 protein and lists the most common genes and DNA from its rows. None of the V and J calls come from the authors' own analysis; TCRdb made them. The sample has approximately 400,000 distinct CDR3 sequences on record, approximately 15% of them singletons. The ten largest make up over 15% of the sample.

This sample stems from a study of regulatory T cells in long-lasting Graves disease (dated by TCRdb to the early 2020s). General notes on the study: In the newly diagnosed Graves' disease group, patients had been taking antithyroid drugs for less than 3 months. A total of roughly 35 samples underwent TCR sequencing, from some 13 patients with persistent Graves' disease and approximately 20 patients with newly diagnosed Graves' disease. The study was conducted in China and was registered as a clinical trial. Peripheral blood TCR sequencing and RNA sequencing compared persistent Graves' disease patients with newly diagnosed Graves' disease patients. General study outcomes and caveats: Compared with newly diagnosed patients, patients with persistent Graves' disease had lower TCR Shannon entropy and fewer highly expanded clones, which suggests clonal expansion. Because the primary lesion, thyroid tissue, could not be accessed, the study looked at peripheral blood alone. TRBV28, TRBJ1-2 and TRBJ2-5 were preferentially used in persistent disease, while TRBV20-1 and TRBJ2-1 were favored in newly diagnosed disease. Persistent patients shared more public clonotypes among themselves (around 3,000) than newly diagnosed patients did (more than 850). The authors acknowledged the small sample size as a limitation that may reduce accuracy. Sequencing and analysis were limited to the TCR beta chain.

Read against the paper, the sample's time point label means: newly diagnosed GD, antithyroid drugs for less than 3 months. For both TCR sequencing and RNA sequencing, RNA was extracted from PBMCs in TRIzol. The diagnosis of Graves' disease followed American Thyroid Association guidelines. Patients were recruited from an endocrinology department in Xi'an, China. Each patient gave 7.5 to 10 milliliters of peripheral blood, collected in an EDTA anticoagulant tube. Ficoll Paque Plus density gradient separation was used to isolate PBMCs, and no further T cell sorting was done. RNA quality was checked with an Agilent 2100 Bioanalyzer and agarose gel, and concentration with a NanoDrop 2000. The junction shows trimming of 4 bases on V and 1 base on J, plus 12 bases between the germline ends. The CDR3 numbers 15 residues from cysteine through phenylalanine. Kept here is only the CDR3 DNA, which spans 45 bases and is read in frame from base 1. The germline V gene supplies CDR1 SNHLY and CDR2 FYNNEI.

The same sample was also studied in work on T cells in Graves' hyperthyroidism and ophthalmopathy. Per the second study: Graves' hyperthyroidism was defined as stable when no progression to ophthalmopathy occurred over 18 months of follow-up. Hyperthyroidism patients were newly diagnosed, with disease duration under 2 months, and aged 18 to 65 years. Exclusion was applied to patients with uncontrolled infections, other autoimmune diseases, pregnancy or lactation. Diagnoses were established on the basis of clinical symptoms, serum thyroxine and TRAb, thyroid ultrasound, and orbital computed tomography. The TCR CDR3 was subjected to a first round of RT-PCR using the HTBI primer set and the Qiagen OneStep RT-PCR kit. Most expanded thyroid clonotypes (frequency above 0.001) were also found in blood, which suggests that blood repertoires may mirror thyroid immune responses. In cross-validation, a model built on a 13 V-J signature told ophthalmopathy apart from stable hyperthyroidism with 87.88% sensitivity and approximately 84% specificity, and in testing the same model reached 80%/75%. In validation, the model predicted progression to ophthalmopathy with 55% to 71% sensitivity and around 72% specificity, a median of 6.5 months before onset. To identify TCR V-J signatures that set the groups apart, the researchers used a discovery cohort of 100 patients, made up of fewer than 50 with Graves' ophthalmopathy and some 56 with stable Graves' hyperthyroidism. Whether ophthalmopathy could be predicted prospectively was tested in an independent validation cohort made up of under 20 hyperthyroidism patients plus 17 patients who later progressed to ophthalmopathy. The roughly 100 discovery patients were randomly divided into training and test sets at a 7:3 ratio. The study also compared thyroid tissue and blood T-cell repertoires from about six Graves' hyperthyroidism patients. After sampling, hyperthyroidism patients received methimazole starting at 30 mg daily, and ophthalmopathy patients received high-dose intravenous methylprednisolone. A second multiplex PCR round built the libraries, followed by size selection and purification. Libraries were sequenced paired-end with 100 bp reads on an Illumina HiSeq2000. Raw data were processed with SOAPnuke, discarding reads with adapters, uncalled bases, mean Phred below 15, or no exact constant-primer or identifier match. High-quality paired reads were merged using COPE v1.2.5, and each unique nucleotide sequence was defined as a clonotype. Clonotypes were aligned to IMGT TRBV, TRBD and TRBJ reference segments using MiTCR v1.1. Analysis was restricted to V-J combinations with a frequency above 0.0001, which covered roughly 99% of repertoires. The TCS score was defined as F50 (clonal expansion) divided by E x V (chaos), with BLOSUM62-based TCRdist calculated between CDR3 peptides within each V-J. Welch's t-statistics and random forest reduced 500 to 550 V-J features to 13, which were used in a naive Bayes classifier (R e1071). Sample size was not statistically predetermined, and investigators were not blinded to group allocation. TCR Vbeta CDR3 sequencing of 135 peripheral blood samples (under 45 ophthalmopathy, about 80 hyperthyroidism and around 17 progressor patients) is reported in the paper.

The chain employs TRBV2 and TRBJ2-3; D gene: possibly TRBD2, on 5 matching bases. The sequences come from peripheral blood mononuclear cells (PBMCs), collected at new diagnosis, from a patient treated with antithyroid drugs. The origin of this receptor is a woman aged 30 to 39 with Graves disease. Donor details come from another sample of the same person, matched by shared clones. The DNA sequence follows: TGTGCCAGCAGTGCCGTTTTTAGCGGCACAGATACGCAGTATTTT. This sequence encodes CASSAVFSGTDTQYF.